This is a list of T cell receptor beta chains from one sample in a study of T cell responses to AZD1222 COVID-19 vaccine. Data came from immunoSEQ multiplex PCR; TCRdb stores just in-frame clones and leaves some out. The data show tens of thousands of clones, about 91% seen once. The input for sequencing was peripheral blood, taken on day 0 of AZD1222 vaccination. These receptors originate from an adult in good health. Both conserved end residues are part of each CDR3. The order of the fields is clone size, J gene, V gene, D gene, CDR3 protein, CDR3 DNA. A D gene is named only where the DNA matches it firmly. Clone size is shown for a subset of rows, as once, few, many or a class of expanded clone.

clone size: -; J gene: TRBJ2-7; V gene: TRBV28; D gene: TRBD2; CDR3 protein: CASSRTSGRYEQYF; CDR3 DNA: TGTGCCAGCAGTCGGACTAGCGGGAGGTACGAGCAGTACTTC
clone size: once; J gene: TRBJ2-1; V gene: TRBV27; D gene: -; CDR3 protein: CASSLNGGSSYNEQFF; CDR3 DNA: TGTGCCAGCAGTTTAAACGGGGGAAGCTCCTACAATGAGCAGTTCTTC
clone size: -; J gene: TRBJ1-2; V gene: TRBV19; D gene: -; CDR3 protein: CASSLINRDESYGYTF; CDR3 DNA: TGTGCCAGTAGTTTAATTAACCGGGACGAATCCTATGGCTACACCTTC
clone size: -; J gene: TRBJ1-5; V gene: TRBV7-9; D gene: -; CDR3 protein: CASSLGRADQPQHF; CDR3 DNA: TGTGCCAGCAGCTTAGGCAGGGCGGATCAGCCCCAGCATTTT
clone size: -; J gene: TRBJ1-5; V gene: TRBV13; D gene: -; CDR3 protein: CASSLGVDQPQHF; CDR3 DNA: TGTGCCAGCAGCTTGGGGGTGGATCAGCCCCAGCATTTT
clone size: -; J gene: TRBJ2-7; V gene: TRBV7-2; D gene: TRBD1; CDR3 protein: CASSFRDSDYEQYF; CDR3 DNA: TGTGCCAGCAGCTTCCGGGACAGTGACTACGAGCAGTACTTC
clone size: -; J gene: TRBJ2-3; V gene: TRBV24-1; D gene: TRBD1; CDR3 protein: CATSDDRGRGTDTQYF; CDR3 DNA: TGTGCCACCAGTGACGACAGGGGACGCGGCACAGATACGCAGTATTTT
clone size: -; J gene: TRBJ2-1; V gene: TRBV9; D gene: TRBD2; CDR3 protein: CASSGGGSLVEQFF; CDR3 DNA: TGTGCCAGCAGCGGGGGAGGGTCCCTCGTTGAGCAGTTCTTC
clone size: -; J gene: TRBJ1-2; V gene: TRBV13; D gene: -; CDR3 protein: CASSLQSVYGYTF; CDR3 DNA: TGTGCCAGCAGCTTACAGAGCGTATATGGCTACACCTTC
clone size: -; J gene: TRBJ2-1; V gene: TRBV5-1; D gene: -; CDR3 protein: CASSVGTGFNNEQFF; CDR3 DNA: TGCGCCAGCAGCGTGGGAACAGGGTTCAACAATGAGCAGTTCTTC
clone size: -; J gene: TRBJ2-1; V gene: TRBV19; D gene: TRBD2; CDR3 protein: CASSIVGLALSYNEQFF; CDR3 DNA: TGTGCCAGTAGTATAGTTGGACTAGCTCTATCCTACAATGAGCAGTTCTTC
clone size: -; J gene: TRBJ2-7; V gene: TRBV4-1; D gene: -; CDR3 protein: CASSQVFGAREYEQYF; CDR3 DNA: TGCGCCAGCAGCCAAGTTTTTGGGGCCAGGGAATACGAGCAGTACTTC
clone size: -; J gene: TRBJ2-1; V gene: TRBV3-1/TRBV3-2; D gene: TRBD1; CDR3 protein: CASSSRRDSSYNEQFF; CDR3 DNA: TGTGCCAGCAGCTCGCGCCGGGACAGTTCCTACAATGAGCAGTTCTTC
clone size: -; J gene: TRBJ2-3; V gene: TRBV30; D gene: -; CDR3 protein: CAWRGSTDTQYF; CDR3 DNA: TGTGCCTGGAGAGGGAGCACAGATACGCAGTATTTT
clone size: -; J gene: TRBJ2-7; V gene: TRBV14; D gene: TRBD1; CDR3 protein: CASSLNHLTGGEQYF; CDR3 DNA: TGTGCCAGCAGCCTAAATCATTTGACAGGGGGCGAGCAGTACTTC
clone size: -; J gene: TRBJ1-1; V gene: TRBV20-1; D gene: -; CDR3 protein: CSALRNTEAFF; CDR3 DNA: TGCAGCGCCCTAAGGAACACTGAAGCTTTCTTT
clone size: -; J gene: TRBJ1-1; V gene: TRBV5-1; D gene: TRBD1; CDR3 protein: CASSSETGMNTEAFF; CDR3 DNA: TGCGCCAGCAGCTCCGAGACAGGGATGAACACTGAAGCTTTCTTT
clone size: -; J gene: TRBJ1-4; V gene: TRBV30; D gene: TRBD1; CDR3 protein: CAWRLLWGTGNEKLFF; CDR3 DNA: TGTGCCTGGAGACTCCTCTGGGGGACAGGGAATGAAAAACTGTTTTTT
clone size: -; J gene: TRBJ2-3; V gene: TRBV28; D gene: TRBD2; CDR3 protein: CASTIGGLGSDTQYF; CDR3 DNA: TGTGCCAGCACGATAGGCGGACTAGGCTCAGATACGCAGTATTTT
clone size: -; J gene: TRBJ2-1; V gene: TRBV11-2; D gene: -; CDR3 protein: CASSLGTYNEQFF; CDR3 DNA: TGTGCCAGCAGCTTAGGGACCTACAATGAGCAGTTCTTC
clone size: -; J gene: TRBJ2-7; V gene: TRBV28; D gene: -; CDR3 protein: CASTVPAREQYF; CDR3 DNA: TGTGCCAGCACCGTCCCTGCCCGCGAGCAGTACTTC
clone size: -; J gene: TRBJ2-2; V gene: TRBV10-2; D gene: -; CDR3 protein: CASSESTWEGVSGELFF; CDR3 DNA: TGCGCCAGCAGTGAGTCCACTTGGGAGGGGGTCTCCGGGGAGCTGTTTTTT
clone size: -; J gene: TRBJ2-1; V gene: TRBV2; D gene: TRBD2; CDR3 protein: CASSGLAGGNEQFF; CDR3 DNA: TGTGCCAGCAGTGGCCTAGCGGGAGGAAATGAGCAGTTCTTC
clone size: -; J gene: TRBJ2-6; V gene: TRBV4-2; D gene: -; CDR3 protein: CASSQNPGHGTGANVLTF; CDR3 DNA: TGTGCCAGCAGCCAGAATCCGGGACACGGGACTGGGGCCAACGTCCTGACTTTC
clone size: -; J gene: TRBJ1-1; V gene: TRBV7-2; D gene: TRBD1; CDR3 protein: CASSFWTGNSKAFF; CDR3 DNA: TGTGCCAGCAGCTTCTGGACAGGGAACTCTAAAGCTTTCTTT
clone size: -; J gene: TRBJ2-1; V gene: TRBV14; D gene: -; CDR3 protein: CASSQIESSYNEQFF; CDR3 DNA: TGTGCCAGCAGCCAAATCGAGAGCTCCTACAATGAGCAGTTCTTC
clone size: -; J gene: TRBJ2-7; V gene: TRBV6-5; D gene: -; CDR3 protein: CASKSSSIEQYF; CDR3 DNA: TGTGCCAGCAAGTCCAGTTCTATCGAGCAGTACTTC
clone size: -; J gene: TRBJ2-1; V gene: TRBV6-5; D gene: -; CDR3 protein: CASRPQGNSYNEQFF; CDR3 DNA: TGTGCCAGCAGACCTCAGGGAAATTCCTACAATGAGCAGTTCTTC
clone size: -; J gene: TRBJ2-3; V gene: TRBV19; D gene: TRBD2; CDR3 protein: CASSIFRGSIADTQYF; CDR3 DNA: TGTGCCAGTAGTATTTTTCGCGGGAGCATCGCAGATACGCAGTATTTT
clone size: -; J gene: TRBJ2-3; V gene: TRBV13; D gene: -; CDR3 protein: CASSPQGVVADTQYF; CDR3 DNA: TGTGCCAGCAGCCCCCAGGGCGTAGTAGCAGATACGCAGTATTTT
clone size: -; J gene: TRBJ1-3; V gene: TRBV5-6; D gene: -; CDR3 protein: CASSLGGWGSAGNTIYF; CDR3 DNA: TGTGCCAGCAGCTTGGGGGGTTGGGGGAGCGCTGGAAACACCATATATTTT
clone size: -; J gene: TRBJ2-1; V gene: TRBV4-3; D gene: TRBD2; CDR3 protein: CASSQLAGGHEQFF; CDR3 DNA: TGCGCCAGCAGCCAGTTAGCGGGAGGCCATGAGCAGTTCTTC
clone size: once; J gene: TRBJ2-4; V gene: TRBV7-3; D gene: -; CDR3 protein: CASSLKAGTKNIQYF; CDR3 DNA: TGTGCCAGCAGCTTAAAGGCAGGCACCAAAAACATTCAGTACTTC
clone size: few; J gene: TRBJ1-3; V gene: TRBV27; D gene: TRBD1; CDR3 protein: CASSWRQGGGNTIYF; CDR3 DNA: TGTGCCAGCAGTTGGAGACAGGGCGGTGGAAACACCATATATTTT
clone size: once; J gene: TRBJ2-2; V gene: TRBV7-3; D gene: TRBD1; CDR3 protein: CASGIGGQGSTGELFF; CDR3 DNA: TGTGCCAGCGGCATTGGGGGACAGGGGAGCACCGGGGAGCTGTTTTTT
clone size: once; J gene: TRBJ2-7; V gene: TRBV25-1; D gene: -; CDR3 protein: CASSSYGGYEQYF; CDR3 DNA: TGTGCCAGCAGCTCCTACGGGGGTTACGAGCAGTACTTC
clone size: -; J gene: TRBJ1-6; V gene: TRBV7-2; D gene: -; CDR3 protein: CASSPRDTYSPLHF; CDR3 DNA: TGTGCCAGCAGCCCGAGGGACACCTACTCACCCCTCCACTTT
clone size: -; J gene: TRBJ2-7; V gene: TRBV7-7; D gene: -; CDR3 protein: CASSLDGSYEQYF; CDR3 DNA: TGTGCCAGCAGCTTAGACGGCTCCTACGAGCAGTACTTC
clone size: -; J gene: TRBJ1-1; V gene: TRBV28; D gene: TRBD1; CDR3 protein: CASITKTGITEAFF; CDR3 DNA: TGTGCCAGCATCACCAAGACAGGGATCACTGAAGCTTTCTTT
clone size: -; J gene: TRBJ1-6; V gene: TRBV6-4; D gene: -; CDR3 protein: CASSDKGSNSPLHF; CDR3 DNA: TGTGCCAGCAGTGACAAAGGGAGCAATTCACCCCTCCACTTT
clone size: once; J gene: TRBJ2-7; V gene: TRBV6-5; D gene: -; CDR3 protein: CASSRGSYEQYF; CDR3 DNA: TGTGCCAGCAGTAGGGGCTCCTACGAGCAGTACTTC
clone size: -; J gene: TRBJ2-7; V gene: TRBV28; D gene: TRBD2; CDR3 protein: CASLTGGRNEQYF; CDR3 DNA: TGTGCCAGCTTGACGGGAGGCCGAAACGAGCAGTACTTC
clone size: -; J gene: TRBJ1-4; V gene: TRBV19; D gene: -; CDR3 protein: CASSIDSLSTNEKLFF; CDR3 DNA: TGTGCCAGTAGTATTGACAGCCTTTCAACTAATGAAAAACTGTTTTTT
clone size: -; J gene: TRBJ2-7; V gene: TRBV7-8; D gene: -; CDR3 protein: CASSLVIRRIDEQYF; CDR3 DNA: TGTGCCAGCAGCTTAGTAATAAGGAGGATCGACGAGCAGTACTTC
clone size: -; J gene: TRBJ2-7; V gene: TRBV10-3; D gene: TRBD2; CDR3 protein: CAISVSGGSGISYEQYF; CDR3 DNA: TGTGCCATCAGTGTGTCGGGAGGTAGCGGGATCTCCTACGAGCAGTACTTC
clone size: -; J gene: TRBJ1-3; V gene: TRBV11-2; D gene: -; CDR3 protein: CASSPGLSSGNTIYF; CDR3 DNA: TGTGCCAGCAGCCCCGGGTTAAGTTCTGGAAACACCATATATTTT
clone size: -; J gene: TRBJ2-5; V gene: TRBV5-4; D gene: -; CDR3 protein: CASSLGMGQETQYF; CDR3 DNA: TGTGCCAGCAGCTTGGGAATGGGGCAAGAGACCCAGTACTTC